Shown below are 19 T cell receptor beta chains from a single sample sequenced in a study of beta chain features in type 1 diabetes. Reverse transcribing all isolated RNA meant expressed TCRB transcripts were sequenced. Sequencing was performed with immunoSEQ multiplex PCR; in TCRdb, only in-frame clones are kept and a portion is missing. The sample lists approximately 120,000 clones, 30% to 40% occurring once. The sequenced material came from stem cell memory CD4+ T cells from blood. Receptor source: a woman under 30 in good health.

This rearrangement joins TRBV19 to TRBJ1-5; D is uncertain. V was clipped by 4 bases and J by 7 bases, with 11 bases between them. The length of the CDR3 is 13 residues. Germline V gene data show CDR1 as LNHDA and CDR2 as SQIVND (reference sequence). The CDR3 nucleotides read TGTGCCAGTAGTAATGGCACCCCCCAGCCCCAGCATTTT. Translated, it gives CASSNGTPQPQHF. The full variable domain, in which reference TRBV19 and TRBJ1-5 provide the parts outside the CDR3, is DGGITQSPKYLFRKEGQNVTLSCEQNLNHDAMYWYRQDPGQGLRLIYYSQIVNDFQKGDIAEGYSVSREKKESFPLTVTSAQKNPTAFYLCASSNGTPQPQHFGDGTRLSIL.

The chain carries TRBV6-5 and TRBJ2-7; 7 bases match TRBD1. Germline V gene lookup returns CDR1 MNHEY and CDR2 SVGAGI. CDR3 length equals 14 residues. After removal of 7 bases from V and 2 bases from J, the junction contained 8 bases not matched to a gene. This chain's CDR3 is CASKKGQTAYEQYF. The CDR3 region has the DNA TGTGCCAGCAAAAAGGGACAGACGGCCTACGAGCAGTACTTC.

J is TRBJ1-1 and V is TRBV6-6; D is uncertain. The V and J ends lost 1 base and 0 bases respectively, with 9 bases between them. The CDR3 has 15 residues. CDR1 is MNHNY and CDR2 is SVGAGI in the germline V gene (reference sequence). The CDR3 nucleotides read TGTGCCAGCAGTTACTTGGCGGGTTTGAACACTGAAGCTTTCTTT. It translates to CASSYLAGLNTEAFF.

This clone was detected only a few times. The rearrangement links TRBV6-5 to TRBJ2-1, with D perhaps TRBD2 (6 bases). This CDR3 contains 12 residues. The germline V and J ends were trimmed by 2 bases and 7 bases, with 6 bases remaining between them. In germline, CDR1 is MNHEY, CDR2 SVGAGI. In DNA, the CDR3 is TGTGCCAGCAGTTACGGGGGGAATGAGCAGTTCTTC. Its protein product is CASSYGGNEQFF.

The chain uses TRBV29-1 and TRBJ1-1; 9 nucleotides line up with TRBD1. Trimming at V came to 0 bases and at J to 1 base, leaving 3 bases not matched to a gene. Germline V lookup: CDR1 SQVTM, CDR2 ANQGSEA. This CDR3 comprises 15 residues. The CDR3 region is CSVEDWTGANTEAFF. In nucleotides, the CDR3 is TGCAGCGTTGAAGATTGGACAGGGGCGAACACTGAAGCTTTCTTT.

V is TRBV9 and J is TRBJ1-1; 7 bases match TRBD1. Germline CDR1 reads SGDLS; CDR2 reads YYNGEE. The CDR3 loop spans 14 amino acids. V dropped 2 bases and J dropped 0; count of bases not matched to a gene: 1. The CDR3 coding sequence is TGTGCCAGCAGCGTCACAGGGGTGAACACTGAAGCTTTCTTT. Encoded protein: CASSVTGVNTEAFF.

This clone was counted between two and nine times. The J gene is TRBJ2-1, the V gene TRBV7-3; D is unresolved. Germline V gives CDR1 SGHTA, CDR2 FQGTGA. This CDR3 has 15 residues. Trimming removed 1 base at V and 2 bases at J, with 9 bases between. CDR3: CASSLNQVTYNEQFF. The CDR3 bases are TGTGCCAGCAGCTTAAATCAGGTGACCTACAATGAGCAGTTCTTC.

In this sample, this clone turned up a few times. The rearrangement uses TRBV6-5 and TRBJ2-1; D ambiguous. Per the germline V gene, CDR1 is MNHEY and CDR2 is SVGAGI. The CDR3 is 13 amino acids. Trimming took 4 bases from V and 1 from J, leaving 5 bases between them. The CDR3 region is CASSSPSYNEQFF. The CDR3 DNA follows: TGTGCCAGCAGTTCTCCTTCCTACAATGAGCAGTTCTTC.

The rearrangement uses TRBV5-1 and TRBJ2-1; D might be TRBD1 (5 bases). Germline V CDR1 and CDR2: SGHRS, YFSETQ. CDR3 length: 15 amino acids. The V gene lost 5 bases and the J gene lost 1 base, with 13 bases spanning the gap. The DNA of the CDR3 is TGCGCCAGCAGGTGGGGCGGTGGGTCCTACAATGAGCAGTTCTTC. This encodes CASRWGGGSYNEQFF.

This clone came up a few times. This sequence joins TRBV4-2 and TRBJ2-2; 11 bases fit TRBD2. V trimming: 0 bases; J trimming: 0 bases; junction bases outside the gene matches: 6. This CDR3 has 19 residues. Looked up from germline, CDR1 is LGHNA and CDR2 is YNFKEQ. The CDR3 DNA sequence: TGTGCCAGCAGCCAAGATGTAGGACTAGCGGGCCCGAACACCGGGGAGCTGTTTTTT. This translates into CASSQDVGLAGPNTGELFF.

This clone was seen a few times. This sequence joins TRBV28 and TRBJ1-4; the match to TRBD1 covers 10 bases. Trimming took 6 bases from V and 7 from J; bases not matched to a gene: 8. The CDR3 extends over 15 amino acids. Germline V gene sequence: CDR1 MDHEN, CDR2 SYDVKM. CDR3 nucleotides: TGTGCCAGCAGATTCCCGGGACAGGGGTCTGAAAAACTGTTTTTT. Its translation: CASRFPGQGSEKLFF.

A word on this clone: The sample has other DNA sequences that encode this CDR3 too. The chain has TRBV5-1 and TRBJ1-1; perhaps TRBD1 as D (5 bases). The V end lost 2 bases, the J end lost 1 base, and 6 bases lay between the germline ends. Germline V gives CDR1 SGHRS, CDR2 YFSETQ. There are 13 residues in the CDR3. DNA of the CDR3: TGCGCCAGCAGCTTAACAGGGAACACTGAAGCTTTCTTT. This gives the protein CASSLTGNTEAFF.

Here the CDR3 DNA reads TGTGCCAGTAGTATAAACCGGGAGGGAAGGGAGACCCAGTACTTC. Amino acids: CASSINREGRETQYF. The V and J genes are TRBV19 and TRBJ2-5; 8 bases line up with TRBD2. V was pared by 2 bases and J by 5 bases, with 7 bases of the junction left unmatched. The CDR3 has 15 amino acids. The germline V gene encodes CDR1 LNHDA and CDR2 SQIVND (reference sequence).

The J gene is TRBJ1-2, the V gene TRBV30, with 7 bases fitting TRBD1. The germline gives CDR1 GTSNPN, CDR2 SVGIG (reference sequence). V was clipped by 0 bases and J by 7 bases; unmatched bases: 11. The CDR3 sequence is 15 residues long. Here the CDR3 reads CAWSVGTGALVGYTF. The CDR3 nucleotides are TGTGCCTGGAGTGTAGGCACAGGGGCTTTGGTTGGCTACACCTTC.

This clone was counted between two and nine times. The genes are TRBV7-8 and TRBJ2-3, with 8 bases fitting TRBD2. With 5 bases clipped from V and 6 bases from J, the junction kept 13 bases outside the gene matches. The CDR3 totals 16 residues. Germline assignment: CDR1 SGHVS and CDR2 FQNEAQ. Written as DNA, the CDR3 is TGTGCCAGCAGCCCACGACTAGCGCTAGGGCGGGATACGCAGTATTTT. Its translation: CASSPRLALGRDTQYF.

This clone was seen only a few times. The CDR3 coding sequence is TGTGCCAGCAGCGGGAGCCCCCAGTACTTC. Protein sequence: CASSGSPQYF. This sequence joins TRBV2 and TRBJ2-5; D may be TRBD2 (6 bases). This CDR3 spans 10 amino acids. CDR1 SNHLY and CDR2 FYNNEI come from the germline V gene. Trimming left V 6 bases short and J 9 bases short, with 8 bases between.

The chain employs TRBV14 and TRBJ1-1; 7 bases match TRBD1. The CDR3 extends over 13 amino acids. The germline V gene encodes CDR1 SGHDN and CDR2 FVKESK. Trimming at V came to 6 bases and at J to 1 base, leaving 2 bases not matched to a gene. The CDR3 nucleotides read TGTGCCAGCAGGAGGACAGGGAACACTGAAGCTTTCTTT. The encoded protein is CASRRTGNTEAFF.

The rearrangement links TRBV5-5 to TRBJ2-5; 11 bases fit TRBD2. This CDR3 region has 17 residues. Germline trimming cut 2 bases from V and 4 bases from J; bases unmatched to any gene: 10. Germline V gene lookup returns CDR1 SGHKS and CDR2 YYEKEE (reference sequence). As DNA, the CDR3 is TGTGCCAGCAGCTTCGCTTTTAGCGGGAGGGCCGGAGAGACCCAGTACTTC. Amino acids: CASSFAFSGRAGETQYF.

The rearrangement uses TRBV5-1 and TRBJ1-1, with D perhaps TRBD1 (5 bases). V was pared by 7 bases and J by 7 bases, with 20 bases between. Germline CDR1 SGHRS, CDR2 YFSETQ. The CDR3 length is 14 residues. CDR3 DNA: TGCGCCAGCCGAAGCTTGGCTGGGGCCTTTGAAGCTTTCTTT. Protein product: CASRSLAGAFEAFF.